This T cell receptor (beta chain) was documented in a study of neurological immune-mediated disorders. This CDR3 has 14 amino acids. Study outcomes and limitations: The multiple sclerosis repertoire cluster had no association with any clinical or MRI feature.

The table lists this clonotype with a few counts. Its target is not known. The germline gene is not matched at one end of the junction; a read error may be the cause. In TCRdb, the 5' RACE reads were re-called with MiXCR into one record per CDR3 protein. The data hold some 57,000 distinct CDR3 sequences, with under 5.5% observed a single time. This clonotype originated in a woman aged 50 to 60 with multiple sclerosis. This sequence joins TRBV12-3 or TRBV12-4 and TRBJ1-6, with D tentatively TRBD1 (6 bases). The source material was PBMCs. DNA for the CDR3: TGTGCCAGCAGTTTTAGGGGGTATAATTCACCCCTCAACTTT. Its protein product is CASSFRGYNSPLNF.